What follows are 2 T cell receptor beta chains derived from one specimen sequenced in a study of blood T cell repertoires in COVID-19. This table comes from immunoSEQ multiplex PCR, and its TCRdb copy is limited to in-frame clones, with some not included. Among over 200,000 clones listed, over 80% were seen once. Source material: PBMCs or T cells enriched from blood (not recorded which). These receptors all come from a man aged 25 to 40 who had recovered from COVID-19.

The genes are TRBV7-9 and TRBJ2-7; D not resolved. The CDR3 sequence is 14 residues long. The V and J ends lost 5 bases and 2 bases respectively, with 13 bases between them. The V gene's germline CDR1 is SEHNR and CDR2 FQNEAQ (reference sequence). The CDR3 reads CASSDLEVTYEQYF. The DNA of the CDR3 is TGTGCCAGCAGCGACCTTGAGGTGACCTACGAGCAGTACTTC.

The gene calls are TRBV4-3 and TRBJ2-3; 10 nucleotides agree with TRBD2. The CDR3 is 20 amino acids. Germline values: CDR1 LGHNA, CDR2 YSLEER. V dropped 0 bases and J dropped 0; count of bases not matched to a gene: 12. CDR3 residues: CASSQDFRAGLAASTDTQYF. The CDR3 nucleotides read TGCGCCAGCAGCCAAGATTTTAGGGCTGGACTAGCGGCTAGCACAGATACGCAGTATTTT.